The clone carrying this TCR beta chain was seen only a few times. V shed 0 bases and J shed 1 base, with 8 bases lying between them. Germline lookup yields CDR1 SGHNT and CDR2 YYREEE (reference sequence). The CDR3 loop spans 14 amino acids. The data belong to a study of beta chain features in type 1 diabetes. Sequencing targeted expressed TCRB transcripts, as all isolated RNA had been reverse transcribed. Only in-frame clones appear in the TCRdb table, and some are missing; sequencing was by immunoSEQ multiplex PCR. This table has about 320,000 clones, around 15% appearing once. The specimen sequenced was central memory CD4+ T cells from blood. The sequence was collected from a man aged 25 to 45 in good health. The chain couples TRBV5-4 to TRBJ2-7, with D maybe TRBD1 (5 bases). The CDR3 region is CASSLAGFSYEQYF. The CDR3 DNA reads TGTGCCAGCAGCTTGGCAGGGTTTTCCTACGAGCAGTACTTC.